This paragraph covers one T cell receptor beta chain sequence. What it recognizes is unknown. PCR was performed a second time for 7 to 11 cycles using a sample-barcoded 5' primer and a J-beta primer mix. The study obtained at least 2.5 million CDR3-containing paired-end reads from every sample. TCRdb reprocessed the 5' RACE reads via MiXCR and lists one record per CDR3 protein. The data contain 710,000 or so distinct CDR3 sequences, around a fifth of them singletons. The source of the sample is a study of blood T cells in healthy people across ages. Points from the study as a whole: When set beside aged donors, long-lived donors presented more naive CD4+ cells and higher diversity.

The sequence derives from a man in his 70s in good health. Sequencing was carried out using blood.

The CDR3 is CSANPRIAGGPNEQYF. CDR3 nucleotide sequence: TGCAGTGCTAATCCCCGCATAGCGGGGGGGCCTAACGAGCAGTACTTC. The chain joins TRBV20-1 to TRBJ2-5; 11 bases match TRBD2. The last part of the DNA fits TRBJ2-7 better; the J call may be wrong. This CDR3 is built from 16 residues. Germline V gene data show CDR1 as DFQATT and CDR2 as SNEGSKA (reference sequence).